The 8 T cell receptor beta chains given below trace back to one sample, sequenced in a study of blood T cell repertoires in COVID-19. The data were produced by immunoSEQ multiplex PCR, yet TCRdb's version contains in-frame clones alone and is incomplete. This sample has about 120,000 clones, with 85% found just once. Material: peripheral blood. These TCRs come from a man older than 75 with active or convalescent COVID-19.

A single count supports this clone. This chain uses TRBV7-2 with TRBJ2-3; TRBD2 might be the D (6 bases). This CDR3 spans 14 amino acids. The ends were cut back, 6 bases at V and 3 bases at J, with 13 bases in the middle. Germline lookup yields CDR1 SGHTA and CDR2 FQGNSA. The CDR3 DNA reads as TGTGCCAGCAGACTCGGGAGTGGGACAGATACGCAGTATTTT. Its protein is CASRLGSGTDTQYF.

The rearrangement uses TRBV9 and TRBJ2-5; TRBD2 matches at 13 bases. CDR3 size: 16 residues. Germline V gene sequence: CDR1 SGDLS, CDR2 YYNGEE. V was clipped by 4 bases and J by 4 bases; unmatched bases: 7. CDR3 in amino acids: CASSPGGLAGVETQYF. In DNA, the CDR3 is TGTGCCAGCAGCCCCGGTGGACTAGCGGGGGTAGAGACCCAGTACTTC.

The chain joins TRBV6-5 to TRBJ2-7; possible D gene TRBD2, 6 bases. Germline CDR1 is MNHEY and CDR2 is SVGAGI. V lost 6 bases, J lost 5 bases, and 20 bases lay in between. The CDR3 has 15 amino acids. The CDR3 nucleotides are TGTGCCAGCAGCCCCCCGTTGGGGGGACGCCACGAGCAGTACTTC. Its translation: CASSPPLGGRHEQYF.

The chain joins TRBV18 to TRBJ1-2, with a tentative D call TRBD1 (5 bases). Per germline, CDR1 KGHSH and CDR2 LQKENI. Trimming left V 1 base short and J 4 bases short, with 7 bases between. CDR3 size: 13 residues. The CDR3 spells CASSPRQPYGYTF. The DNA for the CDR3 is TGTGCCAGCTCACCACGACAGCCCTATGGCTACACCTTC. Full variable domain (missing parts from reference TRBV18 and TRBJ1-2): NAGVMQNPRHLVRRRGQEARLRCSPMKGHSHVYWYRQLPEEGLKFMVYLQKENIIDESGMPKERFSAEFPKEGPSILRIQQVVRGDSAAYFCASSPRQPYGYTFGSGTRLTVV.

This sequence joins TRBV12-5 and TRBJ1-1; D is perhaps TRBD1 (5 bases). The CDR3 contains 15 residues. CDR1 and CDR2 from the germline V gene are LGHNT and FRNRAP. V shed 6 bases and J shed 0 bases, with 14 bases lying between them. CDR3 amino acids: CASGVGGAMNTEAFF. CDR3 coding DNA: TGTGCTAGTGGCGTCGGAGGGGCCATGAACACTGAAGCTTTCTTT.

The chain links TRBV2 to TRBJ2-2; D is possibly TRBD1 (6 bases). The germline V gene has CDR1 SNHLY and CDR2 FYNNEI. The V end lost 7 bases, the J end lost 0 bases, and 9 bases lay between the germline ends. The CDR3 sequence is 14 residues long. The CDR3 DNA reads TGTGCCAGCATGAGGACAGCGAACACCGGGGAGCTGTTTTTT. Amino acids: CASMRTANTGELFF.

The gene calls are TRBV5-4 and TRBJ2-7, with 9 bases identical to TRBD1. CDR1 is SGHNT, CDR2 YYREEE, per germline (reference sequence). V was clipped by 4 bases and J by 6 bases; unmatched bases: 8. The length of the CDR3 is 14 residues. The chain's CDR3 is CASSPQGTGSEQYF. CDR3 in DNA: TGTGCCAGCAGCCCCCAAGGGACAGGGAGCGAGCAGTACTTC. The full variable domain, rest sourced from reference TRBV5-4 and TRBJ2-7, is ETGVTQSPTHLIKTRGQQVTLRCSSQSGHNTVSWYQQALGQGPQFIFQYYREEENGRGNFPPRFSGLQFPNYSSELNVNALELDDSALYLCASSPQGTGSEQYFGPGTRLTVT.

The chain recombines TRBV6-5 with TRBJ2-3; a weak D match, TRBD2 (5 bases). The ends were cut back, 6 bases at V and 0 bases at J, with 10 bases in the middle. The CDR3 sequence is 14 residues long. Germline V CDR1 and CDR2: MNHEY, SVGAGI. The CDR3 DNA reads TGTGCCAGCAGGGGAGACACTAGCACAGATACGCAGTATTTT. Protein: CASRGDTSTDTQYF.